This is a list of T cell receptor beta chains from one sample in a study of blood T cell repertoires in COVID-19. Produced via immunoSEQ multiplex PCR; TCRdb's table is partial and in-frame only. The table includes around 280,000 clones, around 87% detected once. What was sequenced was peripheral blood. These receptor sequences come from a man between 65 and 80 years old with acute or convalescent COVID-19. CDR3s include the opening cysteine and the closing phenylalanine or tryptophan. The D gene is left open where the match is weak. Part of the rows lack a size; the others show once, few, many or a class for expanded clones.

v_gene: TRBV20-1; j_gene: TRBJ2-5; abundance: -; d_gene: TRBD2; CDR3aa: CSASSGGAAKTHGETQYF; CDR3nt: TGCAGTGCAAGTAGCGGGGGGGCCGCTAAAACTCACGGGGAGACCCAGTACTTC
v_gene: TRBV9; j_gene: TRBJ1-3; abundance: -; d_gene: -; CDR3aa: CASRGPGNTIYF; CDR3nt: TGTGCCAGCAGGGGGCCTGGAAACACCATATATTTT
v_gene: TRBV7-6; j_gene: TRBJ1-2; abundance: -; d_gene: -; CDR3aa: CASSLQGRVYGYTF; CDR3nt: TGTGCCAGCAGCTTACAGGGGCGCGTCTATGGCTACACCTTC
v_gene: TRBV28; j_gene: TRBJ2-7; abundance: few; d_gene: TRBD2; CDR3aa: CASKVGRGAYPTYEQYF; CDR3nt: TGTGCCAGCAAGGTGGGGAGGGGAGCGTACCCGACCTACGAGCAGTACTTC
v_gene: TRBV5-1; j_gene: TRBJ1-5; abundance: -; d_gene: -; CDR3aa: CASSPKRGGHDSNQPQHF; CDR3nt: TGCGCCAGCAGCCCCAAAAGGGGGGGACACGATAGCAATCAGCCCCAGCATTTT
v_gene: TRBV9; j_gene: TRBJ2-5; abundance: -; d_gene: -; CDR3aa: CASSVTGMQTQYF; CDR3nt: TGTGCCAGCAGCGTAACAGGGATGCAGACCCAGTACTTC
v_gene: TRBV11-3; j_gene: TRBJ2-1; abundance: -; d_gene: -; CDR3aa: CASSLDGPSYNEQFF; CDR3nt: TGTGCCAGCAGCTTAGATGGCCCCTCCTACAATGAGCAGTTCTTC
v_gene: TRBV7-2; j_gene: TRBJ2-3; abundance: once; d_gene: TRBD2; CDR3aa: CASTERGGPTDTQYF; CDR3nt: TGTGCCAGCACAGAACGGGGGGGGCCCACAGATACGCAGTATTTT
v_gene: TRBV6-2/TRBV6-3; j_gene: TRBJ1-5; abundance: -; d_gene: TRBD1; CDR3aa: CASSLQGRQPQHF; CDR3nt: TGTGCCAGCAGCCTACAGGGGCGTCAGCCCCAGCATTTT
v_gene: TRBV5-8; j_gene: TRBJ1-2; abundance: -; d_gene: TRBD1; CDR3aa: CASSIRTGFYGYTF; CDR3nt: TGTGCCAGCAGCATTAGGACAGGCTTCTATGGCTACACCTTC
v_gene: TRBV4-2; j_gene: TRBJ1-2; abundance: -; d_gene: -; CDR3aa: CASSPRQLYGYTF; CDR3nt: TGTGCCAGCAGCCCCCGACAGCTCTATGGCTACACCTTC
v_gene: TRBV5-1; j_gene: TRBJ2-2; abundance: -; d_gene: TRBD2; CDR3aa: CASSLGASGRTGELFF; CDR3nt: TGCGCCAGCAGCTTGGGGGCTAGCGGGCGCACCGGGGAGCTGTTTTTT
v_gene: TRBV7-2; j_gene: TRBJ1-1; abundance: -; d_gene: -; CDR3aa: CASSPTRGYTEAFF; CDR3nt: TGTGCCAGCAGCCCAACCAGGGGTTACACTGAAGCTTTCTTT
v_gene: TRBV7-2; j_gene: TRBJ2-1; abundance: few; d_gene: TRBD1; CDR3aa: CASSLQRGQLNEQFF; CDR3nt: TGTGCCAGCAGCCTACAAAGGGGACAGTTGAATGAGCAGTTCTTC
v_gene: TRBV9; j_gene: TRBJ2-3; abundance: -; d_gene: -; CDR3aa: CASRIGLQTDTQYF; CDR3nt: TGTGCCAGCAGGATCGGACTACAGACAGATACGCAGTATTTT